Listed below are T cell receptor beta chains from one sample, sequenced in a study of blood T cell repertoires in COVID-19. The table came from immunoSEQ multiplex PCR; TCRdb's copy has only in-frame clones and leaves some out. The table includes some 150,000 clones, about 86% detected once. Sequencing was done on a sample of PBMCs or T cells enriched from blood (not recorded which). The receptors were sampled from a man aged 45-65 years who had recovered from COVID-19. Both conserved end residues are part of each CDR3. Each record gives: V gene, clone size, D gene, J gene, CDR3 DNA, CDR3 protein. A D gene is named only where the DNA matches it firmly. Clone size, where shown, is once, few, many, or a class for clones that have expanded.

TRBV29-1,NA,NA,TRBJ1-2,TGCAGCGTTTTTTCGGTAGCTAACTATGGCTACACCTTC,CSVFSVANYGYTF
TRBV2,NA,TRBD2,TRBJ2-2,TGTGCCAGCAGTAGGGAGCTAGCGGGGAAGACCGGGGAGCTGTTTTTT,CASSRELAGKTGELFF
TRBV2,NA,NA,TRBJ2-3,TGTGCCAGCAGTGAAACTCAATACACAGATACGCAGTATTTT,CASSETQYTDTQYF
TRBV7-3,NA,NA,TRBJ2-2,TGTGCCAGCAGCCCGACAGGAGGGACAGAGACCGGGGAGCTGTTTTTT,CASSPTGGTETGELFF
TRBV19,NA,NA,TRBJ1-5,TGTGCCAGTAGTCTCGTCTTTAATCAGCCCCAGCATTTT,CASSLVFNQPQHF
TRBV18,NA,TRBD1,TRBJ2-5,TGTGCCAGCTCAGGACAGGGACAAGAGACCCAGTACTTC,CASSGQGQETQYF
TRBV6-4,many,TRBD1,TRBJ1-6,TGTGCCAGCAGTGACTCGACAGGGTCAAATTCACCCCTCCACTTT,CASSDSTGSNSPLHF
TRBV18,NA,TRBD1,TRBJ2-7,TGTGCCAGCTCACCGGGACAGGGACACAACGAGCAGTACTTC,CASSPGQGHNEQYF
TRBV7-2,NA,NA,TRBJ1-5,TGTGCCAGCAGCTTAGGACAGGTGAATCAGCCCCAGCATTTT,CASSLGQVNQPQHF
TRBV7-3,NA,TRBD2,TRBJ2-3,TGTGCCAGCAGCTGGGGAGGGCAGGCAGATACGCAGTATTTT,CASSWGGQADTQYF
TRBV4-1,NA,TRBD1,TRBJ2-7,TGCGCCAGCAGTCCGGGACAGAACGAGCAGTACTTC,CASSPGQNEQYF
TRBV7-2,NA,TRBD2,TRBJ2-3,TGTGCCAGCAGCTTCTTTAGCGGGGGGGGTCAGGATACGCAGTATTTT,CASSFFSGGGQDTQYF
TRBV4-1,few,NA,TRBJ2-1,TGCGCCAGCAGCCAAGGGCAGGGAGGTTCCTACAATGAGCAGTTCTTC,CASSQGQGGSYNEQFF
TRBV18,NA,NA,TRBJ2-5,TGTGCCAGCTCTCCGAGACAGCAAGAGACCCAGTACTTC,CASSPRQQETQYF
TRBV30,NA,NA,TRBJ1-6,TGTGCCTGGGGCCCGGGGAGCTATAATTCACCCCTCCACTTT,CAWGPGSYNSPLHF
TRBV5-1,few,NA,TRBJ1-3,TGCGCCAGCAGTTTAGGTCAGGGCGGCTTGAACACCATATATTTT,CASSLGQGGLNTIYF
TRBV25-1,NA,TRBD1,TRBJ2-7,TGTGCCAGCAGTGGAACAGGGGATGGCGAGCAGTACTTC,CASSGTGDGEQYF
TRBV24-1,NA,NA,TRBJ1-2,TGTGCCACCAGTGATCCGGGGAGCTCGGTTGGCTACACCTTC,CATSDPGSSVGYTF
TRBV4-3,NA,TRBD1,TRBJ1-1,TGCGCCAGCAGCCAAGACCCTCAGGGGGCCGGGACTGAAGCTTTCTTT,CASSQDPQGAGTEAFF
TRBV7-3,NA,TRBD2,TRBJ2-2,TGTGCCAGCAGCCTCGCCGGGACTAGCGGGTTAGGCTCCGGGGAGCTGTTTTTT,CASSLAGTSGLGSGELFF
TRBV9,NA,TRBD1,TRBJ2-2,TGTGCCAGCAGCGCCTCAGGGGGTACCGGGGAGCTGTTTTTT,CASSASGGTGELFF
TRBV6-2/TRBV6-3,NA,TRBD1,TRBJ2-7,TGTGCCAGCAGTCGGGGACAGGCCTACGAGCAGTACTTC,CASSRGQAYEQYF
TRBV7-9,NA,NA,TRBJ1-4,TGTGCCAGCAGCACACGCCAGGCGGGGGCTAATGAAAAACTGTTTTTT,CASSTRQAGANEKLFF
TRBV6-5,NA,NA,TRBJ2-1,TGTGCCAGCACTTCGACACCGTCTGAGCAGTTCTTC,CASTSTPSEQFF
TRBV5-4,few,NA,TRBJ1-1,TGTGCCAGCAGCAGGGCCGAGCGGACTGAAGCTTTCTTT,CASSRAERTEAFF
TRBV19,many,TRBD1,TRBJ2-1,TGTGCCAGTACCGAGGACAGGATCTACAATGAGCAGTTCTTC,CASTEDRIYNEQFF
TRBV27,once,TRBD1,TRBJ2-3,TGTGCCAGCAGCCACCAACCCCCGGGACAGGGCACAGATACGCAGTATTTT,CASSHQPPGQGTDTQYF
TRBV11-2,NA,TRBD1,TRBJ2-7,TGTGCCAGCAGCAGATCGGGACAGGGCGTCTACGAGCAGTACTTC,CASSRSGQGVYEQYF
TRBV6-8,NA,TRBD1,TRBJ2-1,TGTGCCAGCAGGACGAAACAGGGGGCTCCCTACAATGAGCAGTTCTTC,CASRTKQGAPYNEQFF
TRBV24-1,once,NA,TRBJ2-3,TGTGCCACCAGTGATCCCTCCACTTCTAGGTCAGATACGCAGTATTTT,CATSDPSTSRSDTQYF
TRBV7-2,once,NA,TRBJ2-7,TGTGCCAGCAGCCGACCCGACTTCTACGAGCAGTACTTC,CASSRPDFYEQYF
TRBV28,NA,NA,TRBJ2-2,TGTGCCAGCGGAAGCGGGTTGGTGGAGCTGTTTTTT,CASGSGLVELFF
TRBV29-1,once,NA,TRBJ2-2,TGCAGCGTTGTCTTCCGCGGGGCGAACGGGGAGCTGTTTTTT,CSVVFRGANGELFF
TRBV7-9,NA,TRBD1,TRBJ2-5,TGTGCCAGCAGCTTAGCATCGGGACAGGGAGGAGAGACCCAGTACTTC,CASSLASGQGGETQYF
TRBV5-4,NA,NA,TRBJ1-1,TGTGCCAGCAGCTTGAAACATAGGGGCGCTGAAGCTTTCTTT,CASSLKHRGAEAFF
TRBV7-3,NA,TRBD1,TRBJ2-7,TGTGCCAGCAGCCGCGCCGGACAGGGCGACGAGCAGTACTTC,CASSRAGQGDEQYF
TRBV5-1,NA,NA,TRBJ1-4,TGCGCCAGCAGCTTGGCCCAGGGTTCGACTAATGAAAAACTGTTTTTT,CASSLAQGSTNEKLFF
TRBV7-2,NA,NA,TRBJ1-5,TGTGCCAGCAGCTTAGGGAGGGCAGATCGACAGCCCCAGCATTTT,CASSLGRADRQPQHF
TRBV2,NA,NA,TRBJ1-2,TGTGCCAGCAGTGAAGTCACAGTTCTCTATGGCTACACCTTC,CASSEVTVLYGYTF
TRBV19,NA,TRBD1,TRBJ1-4,TGTGCCAGTAGGGGACAGGGAGAGTCCGAAAAACTGTTTTTT,CASRGQGESEKLFF